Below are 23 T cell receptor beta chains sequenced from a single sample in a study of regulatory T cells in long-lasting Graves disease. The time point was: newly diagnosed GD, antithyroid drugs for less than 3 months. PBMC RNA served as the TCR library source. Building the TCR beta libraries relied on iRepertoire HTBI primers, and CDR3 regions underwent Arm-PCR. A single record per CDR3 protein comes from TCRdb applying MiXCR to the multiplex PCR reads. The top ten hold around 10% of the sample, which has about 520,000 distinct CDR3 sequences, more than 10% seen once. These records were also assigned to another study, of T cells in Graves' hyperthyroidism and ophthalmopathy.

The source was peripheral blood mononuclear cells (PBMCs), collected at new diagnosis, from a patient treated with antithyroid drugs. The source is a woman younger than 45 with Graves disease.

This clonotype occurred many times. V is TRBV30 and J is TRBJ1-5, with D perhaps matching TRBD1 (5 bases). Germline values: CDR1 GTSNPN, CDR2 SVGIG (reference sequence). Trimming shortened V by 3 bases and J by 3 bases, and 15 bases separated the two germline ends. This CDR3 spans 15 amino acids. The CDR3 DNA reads TGTGCCTGGAGCTTCCAGGGTCTTAACAATCAGCCCCAGCATTTT. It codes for CAWSFQGLNNQPQHF.

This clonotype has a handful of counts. CDR3 sequence (DNA): TGTGCCAGCAGCTTAGGGACCCTACTGTACAATGAGCAGTTCTTC. Translated: CASSLGTLLYNEQFF. The chain has TRBV11-3 and TRBJ2-1; D is ambiguous. V lost 1 base and J lost 4, with 11 bases in between. The CDR3 has 15 amino acids. Germline V CDR1 and CDR2: SGHNT, YENEEA.

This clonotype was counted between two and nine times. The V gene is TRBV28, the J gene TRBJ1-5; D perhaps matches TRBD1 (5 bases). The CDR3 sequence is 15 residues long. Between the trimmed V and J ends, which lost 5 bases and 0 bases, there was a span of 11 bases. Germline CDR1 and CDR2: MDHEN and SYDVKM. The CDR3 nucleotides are TGTGCCAGCAGTCTCCCGACAGATAGCAATCAGCCCCAGCATTTT. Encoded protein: CASSLPTDSNQPQHF. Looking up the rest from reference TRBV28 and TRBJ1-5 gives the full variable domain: DVKVTQSSRYLVKRTGEKVFLECVQDMDHENMFWYRQDPGLGLRLIYFSYDVKMKEKGDIPEGYSVSREKKERFSLILESASTNQTSMYLCASSLPTDSNQPQHFGDGTRLSIL.

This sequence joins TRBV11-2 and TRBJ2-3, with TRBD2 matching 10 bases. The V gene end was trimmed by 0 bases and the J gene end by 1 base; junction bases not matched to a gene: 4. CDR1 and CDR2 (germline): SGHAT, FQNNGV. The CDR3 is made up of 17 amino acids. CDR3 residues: CASSLEPGLAGTDTQYF. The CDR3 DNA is TGTGCCAGCAGCTTAGAGCCCGGACTAGCGGGCACAGATACGCAGTATTTT.

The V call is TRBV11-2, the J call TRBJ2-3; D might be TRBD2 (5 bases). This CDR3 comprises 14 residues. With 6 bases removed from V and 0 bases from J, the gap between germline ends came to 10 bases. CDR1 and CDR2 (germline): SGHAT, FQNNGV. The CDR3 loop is CASRLRASTDTQYF. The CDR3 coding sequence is TGTGCCAGCAGGTTGAGGGCCAGCACAGATACGCAGTATTTT.

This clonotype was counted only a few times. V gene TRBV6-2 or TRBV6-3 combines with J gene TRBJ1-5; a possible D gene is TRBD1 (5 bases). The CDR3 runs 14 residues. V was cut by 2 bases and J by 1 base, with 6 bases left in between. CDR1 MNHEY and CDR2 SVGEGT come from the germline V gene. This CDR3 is CASSYRQSNQPQHF. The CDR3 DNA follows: TGTGCCAGCAGTTACAGACAGAGCAATCAGCCCCAGCATTTT.

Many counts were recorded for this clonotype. The CDR3 nucleotides read TGCAGTGCTAGAGATCCCCGGTCGGCGGGAACTTCCTACGAGCAGTACTTC. Translation gives CSARDPRSAGTSYEQYF. The chain uses TRBV20-1 and TRBJ2-7; a possible D gene is TRBD2 (6 bases). V was shortened by 0 bases and J by 1 base, with 19 bases between the two germline ends. Germline CDR1 DFQATT, CDR2 SNEGSKA (reference sequence). The CDR3 is 17 residues long.

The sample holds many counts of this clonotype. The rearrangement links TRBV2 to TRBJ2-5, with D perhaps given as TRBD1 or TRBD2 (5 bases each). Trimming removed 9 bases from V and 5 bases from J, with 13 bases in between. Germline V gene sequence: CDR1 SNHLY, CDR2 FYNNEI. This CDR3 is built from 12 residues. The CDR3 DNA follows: TGTGCCAGGGGGCGGCGGAGGGAGACCCAGTACTTC. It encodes CARGRRRETQYF.

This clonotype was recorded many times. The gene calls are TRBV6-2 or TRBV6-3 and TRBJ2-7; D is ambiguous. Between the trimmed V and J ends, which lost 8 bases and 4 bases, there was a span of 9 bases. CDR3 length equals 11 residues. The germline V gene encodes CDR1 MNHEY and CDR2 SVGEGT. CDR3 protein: CASGSGYEQYF. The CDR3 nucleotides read TGTGCCAGCGGGTCAGGATACGAGCAGTACTTC.

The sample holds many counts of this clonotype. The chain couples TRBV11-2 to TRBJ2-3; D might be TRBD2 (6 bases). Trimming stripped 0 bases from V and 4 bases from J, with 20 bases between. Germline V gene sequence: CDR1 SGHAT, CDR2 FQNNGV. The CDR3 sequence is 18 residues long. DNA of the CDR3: TGTGCCAGCAGCTTAGATTTCCTAGCGAGACTGTCAGCAGATACGCAGTATTTT. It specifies CASSLDFLARLSADTQYF.

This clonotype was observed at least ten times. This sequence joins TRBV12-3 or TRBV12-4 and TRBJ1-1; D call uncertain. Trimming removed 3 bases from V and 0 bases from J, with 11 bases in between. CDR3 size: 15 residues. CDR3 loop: CASSFESAMNTEAFF. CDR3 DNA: TGTGCCAGCAGTTTTGAGTCTGCGATGAACACTGAAGCTTTCTTT.

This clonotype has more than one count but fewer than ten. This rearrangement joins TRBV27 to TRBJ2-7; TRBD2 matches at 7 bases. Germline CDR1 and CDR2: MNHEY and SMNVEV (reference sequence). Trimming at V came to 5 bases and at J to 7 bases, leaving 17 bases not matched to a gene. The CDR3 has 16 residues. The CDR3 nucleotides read TGTGCCAGCAGTCCGAGTGCCGGGACTATGGGGAGGGAGCAGTACTTC. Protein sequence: CASSPSAGTMGREQYF.

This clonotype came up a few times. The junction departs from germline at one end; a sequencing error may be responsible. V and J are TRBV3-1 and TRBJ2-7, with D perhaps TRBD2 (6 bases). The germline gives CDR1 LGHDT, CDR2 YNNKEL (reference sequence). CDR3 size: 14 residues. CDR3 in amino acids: CTSSQYGGEGEQYF. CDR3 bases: TGTACCAGCAGCCAATACGGGGGAGAGGGAGAGCAGTACTTC.

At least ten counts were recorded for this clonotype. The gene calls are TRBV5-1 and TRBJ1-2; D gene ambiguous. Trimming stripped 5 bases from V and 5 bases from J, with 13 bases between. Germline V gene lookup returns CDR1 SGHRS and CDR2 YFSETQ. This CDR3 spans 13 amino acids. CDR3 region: CASRPHQAYGYTF. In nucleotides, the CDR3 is TGCGCCAGCAGACCACACCAGGCATATGGCTACACCTTC.

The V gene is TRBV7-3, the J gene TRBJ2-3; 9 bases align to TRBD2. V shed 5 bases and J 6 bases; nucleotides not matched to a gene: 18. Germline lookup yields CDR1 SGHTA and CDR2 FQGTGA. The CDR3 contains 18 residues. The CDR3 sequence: CASSPRLREGFLGDTQYF. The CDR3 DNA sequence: TGTGCCAGCAGCCCCCGACTGCGGGAGGGCTTTCTGGGGGATACGCAGTATTTT.

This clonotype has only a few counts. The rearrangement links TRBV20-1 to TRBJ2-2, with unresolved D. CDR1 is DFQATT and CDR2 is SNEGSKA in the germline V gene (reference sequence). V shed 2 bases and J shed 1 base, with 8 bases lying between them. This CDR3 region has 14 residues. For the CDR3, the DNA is TGCAGTGCTAGACCTGGAGAGAACACCGGGGAGCTGTTTTTT. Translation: CSARPGENTGELFF.

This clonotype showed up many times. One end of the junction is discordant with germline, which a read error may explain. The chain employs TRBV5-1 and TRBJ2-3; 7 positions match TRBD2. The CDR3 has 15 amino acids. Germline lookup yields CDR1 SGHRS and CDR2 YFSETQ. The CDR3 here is CASSSGGRSIDTQYF. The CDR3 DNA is TGCGCCAGCAGCTCTGGCGGGAGAAGCATAGATACGCAGTATTTT. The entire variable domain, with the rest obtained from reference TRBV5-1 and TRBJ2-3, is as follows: KAGVTQTPRYLIKTRGQQVTLSCSPISGHRSVSWYQQTPGQGLQFLFEYFSETQRNKGNFPGRFSGRQFSNSRSEMNVSTLELGDSALYLCASSSGGRSIDTQYFGPGTRLTVL.

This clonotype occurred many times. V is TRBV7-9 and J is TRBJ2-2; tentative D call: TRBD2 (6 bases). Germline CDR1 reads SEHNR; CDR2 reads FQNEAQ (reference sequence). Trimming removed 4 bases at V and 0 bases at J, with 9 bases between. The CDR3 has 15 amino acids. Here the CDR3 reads CASSSGVSNTGELFF. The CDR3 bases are TGTGCCAGCAGCTCGGGAGTTTCGAACACCGGGGAGCTGTTTTTT. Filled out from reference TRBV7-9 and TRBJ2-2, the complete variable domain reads DTGVSQNPRHKITKRGQNVTFRCDPISEHNRLYWYRQTLGQGPEFLTYFQNEAQLEKSRLLSDRFSAERPKGSFSTLEIQRTEQGDSAMYLCASSSGVSNTGELFFGEGSRLTVL.

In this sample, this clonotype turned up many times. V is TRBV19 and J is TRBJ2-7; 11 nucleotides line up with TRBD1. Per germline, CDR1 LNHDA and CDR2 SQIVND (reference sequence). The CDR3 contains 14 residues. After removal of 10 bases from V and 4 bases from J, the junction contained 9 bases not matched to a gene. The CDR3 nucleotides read TGTGCCACCCGACGGGGGACAGGGGGGTACGAGCAGTACTTC. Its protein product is CATRRGTGGYEQYF.

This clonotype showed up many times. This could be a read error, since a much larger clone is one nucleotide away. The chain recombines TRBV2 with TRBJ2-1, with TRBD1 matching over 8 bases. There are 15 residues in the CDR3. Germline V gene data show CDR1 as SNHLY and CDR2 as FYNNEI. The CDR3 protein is CASRNPVRTGNERFF. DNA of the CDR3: TGTGCCAGCAGGAACCCGGTGCGGACAGGGAATGAGCGGTTCTTC. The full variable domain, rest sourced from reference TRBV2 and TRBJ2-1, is EPEVTQTPSHQVTQMGQEVILRCVPISNHLYFYWYRQILGQKVEFLVSFYNNEISEKSEIFDDQFSVERPDGSNFTLKIRSTKLEDSAMYFCASRNPVRTGNERFFGPGTRLTVL.

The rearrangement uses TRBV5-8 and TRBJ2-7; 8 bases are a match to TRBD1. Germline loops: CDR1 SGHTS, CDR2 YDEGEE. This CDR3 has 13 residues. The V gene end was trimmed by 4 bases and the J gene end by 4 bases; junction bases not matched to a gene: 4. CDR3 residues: CASSPDRVYEQYF. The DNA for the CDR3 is TGTGCCAGCAGCCCGGACAGGGTTTACGAGCAGTACTTC.

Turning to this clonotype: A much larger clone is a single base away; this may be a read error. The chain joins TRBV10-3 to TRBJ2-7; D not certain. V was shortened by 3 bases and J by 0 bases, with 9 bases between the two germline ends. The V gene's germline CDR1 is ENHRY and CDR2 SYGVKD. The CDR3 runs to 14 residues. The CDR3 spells CAISERPSSYEQYF. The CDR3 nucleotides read TGTGCCATCAGTGAACGGCCGTCCTCCTACGAGCAGTACTTC.

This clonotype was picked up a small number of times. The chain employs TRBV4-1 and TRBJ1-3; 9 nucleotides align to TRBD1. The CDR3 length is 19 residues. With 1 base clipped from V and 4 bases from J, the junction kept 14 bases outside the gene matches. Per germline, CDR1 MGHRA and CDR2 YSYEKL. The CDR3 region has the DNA TGCGCCAGCAGCCAAGCTACTAGGGGGACAGGGTTTGCGGGAAACACCATATATTTT. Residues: CASSQATRGTGFAGNTIYF.